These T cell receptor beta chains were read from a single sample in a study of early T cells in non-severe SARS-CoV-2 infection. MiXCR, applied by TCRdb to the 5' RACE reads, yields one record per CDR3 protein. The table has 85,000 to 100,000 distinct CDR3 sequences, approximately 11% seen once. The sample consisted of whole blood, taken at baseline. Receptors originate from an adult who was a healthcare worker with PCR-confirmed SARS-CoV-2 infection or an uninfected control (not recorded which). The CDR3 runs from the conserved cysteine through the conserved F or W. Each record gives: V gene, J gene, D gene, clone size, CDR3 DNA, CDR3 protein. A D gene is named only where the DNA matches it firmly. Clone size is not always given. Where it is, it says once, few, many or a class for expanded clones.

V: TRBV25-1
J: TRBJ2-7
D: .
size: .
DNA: TGTGCCACCGGGGACACTCTCTCCTACGAGCAGTACTTC
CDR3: CATGDTLSYEQYF

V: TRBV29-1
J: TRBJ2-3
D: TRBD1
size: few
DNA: TGCAGCGTTGGTAAGACAGGGGAAGATACGCAGTATTTT
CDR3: CSVGKTGEDTQYF

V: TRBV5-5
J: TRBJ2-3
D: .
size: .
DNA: TGTGCCAGCAGCTTTTTTATGGCAGGTAGCACAGATACGCAGTATTTT
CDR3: CASSFFMAGSTDTQYF

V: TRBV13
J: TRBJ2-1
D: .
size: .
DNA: TGTGCCAGCAGCTTAGAGGGAGGAACCGATGAGCAGTTCTTC
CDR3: CASSLEGGTDEQFF

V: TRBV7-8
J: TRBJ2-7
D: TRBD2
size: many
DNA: TGTGCCAGCAGCTACTGGGCGGGAGAGGACGAGCAGTACTTC
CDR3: CASSYWAGEDEQYF

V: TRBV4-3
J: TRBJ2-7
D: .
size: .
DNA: TGCGCCAGCAGCCTCTCGCCGTCCCCAGTGGACGAGCAGTACTTC
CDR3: CASSLSPSPVDEQYF

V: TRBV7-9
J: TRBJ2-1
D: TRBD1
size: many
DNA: TGTGCCAGCAGCCACAGGGGGGAGAGCTCCTACAATGAGCAGTTCTTC
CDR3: CASSHRGESSYNEQFF

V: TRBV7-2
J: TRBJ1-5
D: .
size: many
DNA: TGTGCCAGCAGCTTAGGGAGACAGGGCAATCAGCCCCAGCATTTT
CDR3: CASSLGRQGNQPQHF

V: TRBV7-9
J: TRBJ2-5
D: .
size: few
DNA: TGTGCCAGCAGCTTGGACAGCTGGTTTGAGACCCAGTACTTC
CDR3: CASSLDSWFETQYF

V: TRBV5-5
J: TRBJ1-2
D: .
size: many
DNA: TGTGCCAGCAGCCAGACGGGGATGGAGTCCATTGGTGGCTACACCTTC
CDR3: CASSQTGMESIGGYTF

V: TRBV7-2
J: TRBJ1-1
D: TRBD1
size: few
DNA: TGTGCCAGCAGCTTCGACCAGGGGGTCACTGAAGCTTTCTTT
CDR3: CASSFDQGVTEAFF

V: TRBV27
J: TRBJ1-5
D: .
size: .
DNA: TGTGCCAGCAGTTTAAAAGTCCATCAGCCCCAGCATTTT
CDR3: CASSLKVHQPQHF

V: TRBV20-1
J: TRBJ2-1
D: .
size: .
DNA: TGCAGCCAGATCAAGGGGGTTAATGAGCAGTTCTTC
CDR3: CSQIKGVNEQFF

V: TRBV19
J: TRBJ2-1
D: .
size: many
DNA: TGTGCCAGTGGGGGACCCAGGATGCGGAATGAGCAGTTCTTC
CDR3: CASGGPRMRNEQFF

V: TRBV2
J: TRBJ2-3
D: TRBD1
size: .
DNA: TGTGCCAGCAGTGAAGCCCCGGGACAGGGGGCACGAGATACGCAGTATTTT
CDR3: CASSEAPGQGARDTQYF

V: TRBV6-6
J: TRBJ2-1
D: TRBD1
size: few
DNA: TGTGCCAGCAGTTTTGATTCGGGACAGTACAATGAGCAGTTCTTC
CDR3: CASSFDSGQYNEQFF

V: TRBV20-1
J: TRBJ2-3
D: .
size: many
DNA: TGCAGTGCTAGAGAGGGCGGGACGGTGAATACGCAGTATTTT
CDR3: CSAREGGTVNTQYF

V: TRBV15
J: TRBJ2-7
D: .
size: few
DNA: TGTGCCACCAGCAGTCGAAGGAGCTCCTACGAGCAGTACTTC
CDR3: CATSSRRSSYEQYF

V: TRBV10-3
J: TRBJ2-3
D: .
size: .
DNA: TGTGCCACCCAGGAGGCTCCCACAGATACGCAGTATTTT
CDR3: CATQEAPTDTQYF

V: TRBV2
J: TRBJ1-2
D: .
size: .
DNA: TGTGCCAGCAGTTTGTCGAGGGACTATGGCTACACCTTC
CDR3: CASSLSRDYGYTF

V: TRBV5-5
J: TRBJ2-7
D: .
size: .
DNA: TGTGCCAGCAGCCCCGGGCCGGGATCCCAATACGAGCAGTACTTC
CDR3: CASSPGPGSQYEQYF

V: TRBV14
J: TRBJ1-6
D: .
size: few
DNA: TGTGCCAGCAGCCAAAGGGACGGACGGCCCCTCCACTTT
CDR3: CASSQRDGRPLHF

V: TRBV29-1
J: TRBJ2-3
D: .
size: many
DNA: TGCAGCGTTGAAGATGGGGGGAGTGGGACAGATACGCAGTATTTT
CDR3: CSVEDGGSGTDTQYF

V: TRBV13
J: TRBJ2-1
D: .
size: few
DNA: TGTGCCAGCAGCCTCACGGGGACCGCTAATAGCTCCTACAATGAGCAGTTCTTC
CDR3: CASSLTGTANSSYNEQFF

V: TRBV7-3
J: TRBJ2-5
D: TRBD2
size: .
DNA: TGTGCCAGCAGCTTAAACGGGAGGGTCGCCGAGACCCAGTACTTC
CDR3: CASSLNGRVAETQYF

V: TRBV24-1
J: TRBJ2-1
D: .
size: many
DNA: TGTGCCACCAGTGCCGCCAAACCGGACAATGAGCAGTTCTTC
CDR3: CATSAAKPDNEQFF

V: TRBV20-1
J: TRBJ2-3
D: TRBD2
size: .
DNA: TGCAGTGCTTCAGCGGGGAGCACAGATACGCAGTATTTT
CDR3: CSASAGSTDTQYF

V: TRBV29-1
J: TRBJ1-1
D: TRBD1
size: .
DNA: TGCAGCGCGCAGGGGGCGCGGGACACTGAAGCTTTCTTT
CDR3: CSAQGARDTEAFF

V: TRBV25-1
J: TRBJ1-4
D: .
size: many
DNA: TGTGCCAGCAGTTACCAGGGTGCAACTAATGAAAAACTGTTTTTT
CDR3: CASSYQGATNEKLFF

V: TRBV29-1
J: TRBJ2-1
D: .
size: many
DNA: TGCAGCGTTAATCCCGGGGCCGGCAGGGAGCAGTTCTTC
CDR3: CSVNPGAGREQFF

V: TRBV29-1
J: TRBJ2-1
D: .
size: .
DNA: TGCAGCGTTGAATTAGGTAGGGGCGCGGACAATGAGCAGTTCTTC
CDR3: CSVELGRGADNEQFF

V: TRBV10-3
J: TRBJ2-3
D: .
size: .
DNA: TGTGCCATCAGTGCAGTGTCGGGCACAGATACGCAGTATTTT
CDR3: CAISAVSGTDTQYF

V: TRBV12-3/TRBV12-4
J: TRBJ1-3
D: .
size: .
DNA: TGTGCCAGCAGTTTTCAGGCAGATTCTAATCAATTGGACACCATATATTTT
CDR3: CASSFQADSNQLDTIYF

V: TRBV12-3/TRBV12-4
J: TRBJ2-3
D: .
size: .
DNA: TGTGCCAGTGCACGGGGCACAGATACGCAGTATTTT
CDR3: CASARGTDTQYF

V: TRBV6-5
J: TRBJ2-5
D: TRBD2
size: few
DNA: TGTGCCAGCAGTTACTCTGAGACTAGCATCCAGACCCAGTACTTC
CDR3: CASSYSETSIQTQYF

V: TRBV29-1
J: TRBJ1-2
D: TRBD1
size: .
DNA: TGCAGCGGCCGGACAGGGGATGGCTACACCTTC
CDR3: CSGRTGDGYTF

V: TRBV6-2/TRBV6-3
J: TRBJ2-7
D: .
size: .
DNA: TGTGCCAGCACGCAGGGAGGCCACGAGCAGTACTTC
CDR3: CASTQGGHEQYF

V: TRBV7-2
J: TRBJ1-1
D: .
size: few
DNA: TGTGCCAGCAGCTTAGTGGCCAGGATGAACACTGAAGCTTTCTTT
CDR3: CASSLVARMNTEAFF

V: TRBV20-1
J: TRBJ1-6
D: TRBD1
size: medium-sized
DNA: TGCAGTGCTAGAGACGGGACAGGGGGAAGTTCACCCCTCCACTTT
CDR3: CSARDGTGGSSPLHF

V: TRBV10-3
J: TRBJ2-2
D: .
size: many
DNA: TGTGCCATCAGTGATTTGGGCGCCGGGGAGCTGTTTTTT
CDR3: CAISDLGAGELFF

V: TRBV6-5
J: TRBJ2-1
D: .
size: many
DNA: TGTGCCAGCAGCCGCGACACCCTAAGCTCCTACAATGAGCAGTTCTTC
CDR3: CASSRDTLSSYNEQFF

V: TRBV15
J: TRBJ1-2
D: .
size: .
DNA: TGTGCCACCAGCACGGACCGTAGAAGGGGAAACTATGGCTACACCTTC
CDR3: CATSTDRRRGNYGYTF

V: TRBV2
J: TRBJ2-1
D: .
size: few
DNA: TGTGCCAGCAGTGTGTATCGCAGTTTAGGTCATGAGCAGTTCTTC
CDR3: CASSVYRSLGHEQFF

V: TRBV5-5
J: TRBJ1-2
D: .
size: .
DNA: TGTGCCAGCAGCTTTGATCCCTCACCGGATTATGGCTACACCTTC
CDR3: CASSFDPSPDYGYTF

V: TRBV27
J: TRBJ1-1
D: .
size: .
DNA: TGTGCCAGCAGTTCTGCCGGGCCGGAGAAGGCTTTCTTT
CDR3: CASSSAGPEKAFF

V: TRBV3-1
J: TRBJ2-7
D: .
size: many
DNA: TGTGCCAGCAGCCTTTCCCGGAGTTTCCACGAGCAGTACTTC
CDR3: CASSLSRSFHEQYF

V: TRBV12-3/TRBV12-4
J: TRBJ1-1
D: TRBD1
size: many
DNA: TGTGCCAGCAGTCGGGACAGCCAGAACACTGAAGCTTTCTTT
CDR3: CASSRDSQNTEAFF

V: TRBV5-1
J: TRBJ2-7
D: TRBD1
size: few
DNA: TGCGCCAGCAGCTCCGCCCGGACAGGGACCTACGAGCAGTACTTC
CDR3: CASSSARTGTYEQYF

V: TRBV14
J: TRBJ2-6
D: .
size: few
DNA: TGTGCCAGCAGCCAAGATTTACCTCCCAACGTCCTGACTTTC
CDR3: CASSQDLPPNVLTF